This T cell receptor beta chain stems from a study of blood T cell repertoires in COVID-19. Study-level background: Whether acute or convalescent, the COVID-19 samples came from the United States, Italy and Spain. In each case, the material was cDNA or gDNA derived from T cells, B-cell-depleted T cells, or PBMCs.

V lost 4 bases, J lost 4 bases, and 16 bases lay in between. The CDR3 totals 14 residues. The germline V gene has CDR1 SQVTM and CDR2 ANQGSEA. As originally analysed: Estimation of nucleated cell counts was performed using reference gene primer amplification. TCRdb's table, derived via immunoSEQ multiplex PCR, lists solely in-frame clones and lacks some. V and J calls and clone size are those listed in that table; D and trimming were worked out from the DNA. The sample lists about 200,000 clones, around 85% occurring once. V is TRBV29-1 and J is TRBJ2-5; possible D gene TRBD2, 6 bases. This receptor was obtained from a woman in her fifties or sixties with acute or convalescent COVID-19. The sample was peripheral blood. The CDR3 DNA reads as TGCAGCGTTGCCTCGGACTATCAACTAGAGACCCAGTACTTC. Encoded protein: CSVASDYQLETQYF.